The entry below describes one T cell receptor beta chain. The record originates from a study of cytomegalovirus exposure and HLA in healthy donors. CDR3 size: 15 residues. V dropped 3 bases and J dropped 5; count of bases not matched to a gene: 8. Germline lookup yields CDR1 LGHNA and CDR2 YSLEER. The PCR used 60 Vbeta and 13 Jbeta primers. Clones were sequenced by immunoSEQ multiplex PCR, and TCRdb holds only the in-frame ones, with some missing. The sample yields approximately 190,000 clones, around 86% seen once. The clonotype originates from a man aged 35-49 years in good health and CMV-seropositive. This chain connects TRBV4-3 to TRBJ1-1; TRBD1 agrees at 8 bases. The specimen sequenced was PBMCs. The CDR3 DNA reads TGCGCCAGCAGCCAGAGCTCGACAGGGGTGACTGAAGCTTTCTTT. It specifies CASSQSSTGVTEAFF.